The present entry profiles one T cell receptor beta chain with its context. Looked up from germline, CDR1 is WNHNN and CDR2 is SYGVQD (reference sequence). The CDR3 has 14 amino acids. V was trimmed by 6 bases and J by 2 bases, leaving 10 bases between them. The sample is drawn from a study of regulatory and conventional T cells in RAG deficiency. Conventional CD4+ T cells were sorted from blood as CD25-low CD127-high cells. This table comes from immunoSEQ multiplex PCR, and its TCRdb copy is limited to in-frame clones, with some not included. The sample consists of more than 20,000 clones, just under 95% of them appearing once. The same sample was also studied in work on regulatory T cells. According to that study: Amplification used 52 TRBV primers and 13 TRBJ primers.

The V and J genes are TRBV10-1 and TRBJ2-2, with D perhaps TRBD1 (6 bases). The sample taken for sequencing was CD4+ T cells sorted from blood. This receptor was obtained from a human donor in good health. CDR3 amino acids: CASRQDRNTGELFF. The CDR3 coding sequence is TGCGCCAGCAGGCAGGACAGAAACACCGGGGAGCTGTTTTTT.